This passage covers 2 T cell receptor beta chains from one sample sequenced in a study of T cell responses to AZD1222 COVID-19 vaccine (TCRdb year 2021). The time point label of this sample denotes: about 28 days (+/-7) after the second vaccine dose. The meaning of the sample's treatment or condition label: meningococcal conjugate vaccine given as trial control. Library preparation used the immunoSEQ multiplex PCR assay. TCRdb carries this immuneACCESS record with in-frame sequences only. Its versions omit some clonotypes, under half of them owing to an unresolved V gene in the studies checked, with the rest unexplained. The sample table records over 100,000 clones; 65% to 90% of these occur just once. Of the sample, 7.9% falls within the top ten clones. Sequenced here: peripheral blood, sampled 28 days after the second dose of the MenACWY control vaccine. These receptors originate from an adult who received the MenACWY meningococcal vaccine as a control.

This chain connects TRBV24-1 to TRBJ1-5; D is perhaps TRBD1 (6 bases). This CDR3 region has 13 residues. Germline V gives CDR1 KGHDR, CDR2 SFDVKD. Trimming left V 9 bases short and J 1 base short, with 9 bases between. DNA of the CDR3: TGTGCCACCTCCCAGGGGAGCAATCAGCCCCAGCATTTT. It codes for CATSQGSNQPQHF.

This clone was seen just once. The gene calls are TRBV18 and TRBJ2-1; D perhaps matches TRBD1 (6 bases). Trimming shortened V by 3 bases and J by 4 bases, and 7 bases separated the two germline ends. From germline, CDR1 is KGHSH and CDR2 LQKENI. The CDR3 length is 13 residues. The CDR3 spells CASSPDRYNEQFF. The CDR3 coding sequence is TGTGCCAGCTCACCCGACAGGTACAATGAGCAGTTCTTC.